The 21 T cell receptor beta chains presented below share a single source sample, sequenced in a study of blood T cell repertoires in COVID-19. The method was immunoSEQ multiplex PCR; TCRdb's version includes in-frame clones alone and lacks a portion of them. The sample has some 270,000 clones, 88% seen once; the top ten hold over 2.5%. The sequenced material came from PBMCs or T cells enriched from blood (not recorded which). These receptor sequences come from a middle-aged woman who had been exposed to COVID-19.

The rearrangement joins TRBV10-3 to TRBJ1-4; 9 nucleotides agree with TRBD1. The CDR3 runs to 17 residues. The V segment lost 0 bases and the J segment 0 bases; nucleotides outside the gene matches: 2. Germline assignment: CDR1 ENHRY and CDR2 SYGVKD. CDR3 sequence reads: CAISESGQGPTNEKLFF. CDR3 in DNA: TGTGCCATCAGTGAGTCGGGACAGGGACCAACTAATGAAAAACTGTTTTTT.

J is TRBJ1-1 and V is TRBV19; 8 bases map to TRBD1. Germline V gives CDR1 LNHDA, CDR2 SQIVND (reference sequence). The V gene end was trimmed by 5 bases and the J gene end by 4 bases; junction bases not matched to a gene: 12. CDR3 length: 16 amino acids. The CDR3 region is CASSLLRGLDSTEAFF. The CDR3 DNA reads TGTGCCAGTAGTCTACTCAGGGGGCTGGATTCCACTGAAGCTTTCTTT.

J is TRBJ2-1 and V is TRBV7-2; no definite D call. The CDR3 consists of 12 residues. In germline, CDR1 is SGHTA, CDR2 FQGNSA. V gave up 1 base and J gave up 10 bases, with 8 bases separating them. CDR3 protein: CASSLVIQEQFF. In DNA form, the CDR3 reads TGTGCCAGCAGCTTAGTAATCCAGGAGCAGTTCTTC.

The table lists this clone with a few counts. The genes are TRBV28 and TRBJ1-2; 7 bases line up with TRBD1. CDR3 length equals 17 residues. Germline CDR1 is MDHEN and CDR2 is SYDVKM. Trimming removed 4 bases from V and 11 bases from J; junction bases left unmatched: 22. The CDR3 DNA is TGTGCCAGCAGTTCAGCTGCGACCGTACAGGGGTCAAGGGGGTACACCTTC. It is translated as CASSSAATVQGSRGYTF.

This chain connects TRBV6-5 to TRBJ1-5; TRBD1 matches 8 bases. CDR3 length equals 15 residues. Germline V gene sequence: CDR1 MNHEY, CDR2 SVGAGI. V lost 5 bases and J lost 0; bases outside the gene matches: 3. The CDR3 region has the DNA TGTGCCAGCAGTAGAACAGGGGGTAGCAATCAGCCCCAGCATTTT. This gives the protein CASSRTGGSNQPQHF.

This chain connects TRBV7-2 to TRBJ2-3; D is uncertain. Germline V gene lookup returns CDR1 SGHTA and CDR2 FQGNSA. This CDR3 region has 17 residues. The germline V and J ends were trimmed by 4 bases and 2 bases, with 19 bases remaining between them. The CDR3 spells CASSSYTRPGSTDTQYF. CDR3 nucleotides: TGTGCCAGCAGCTCATATACCCGCCCCGGGTCCACAGATACGCAGTATTTT.

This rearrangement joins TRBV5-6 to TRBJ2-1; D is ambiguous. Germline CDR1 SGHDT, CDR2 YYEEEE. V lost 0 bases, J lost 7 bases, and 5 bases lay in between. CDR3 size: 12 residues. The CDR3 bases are TGTGCCAGCAGCTTGGTAGCTAATGAGCAGTTCTTC. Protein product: CASSLVANEQFF.

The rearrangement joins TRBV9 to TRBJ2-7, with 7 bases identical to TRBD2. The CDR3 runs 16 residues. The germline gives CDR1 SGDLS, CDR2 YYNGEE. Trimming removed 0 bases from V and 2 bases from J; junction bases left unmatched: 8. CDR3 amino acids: CASSVERAGLTYEQYV. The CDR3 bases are TGTGCCAGCAGCGTAGAGAGAGCGGGACTGACCTACGAGCAGTACGTC.

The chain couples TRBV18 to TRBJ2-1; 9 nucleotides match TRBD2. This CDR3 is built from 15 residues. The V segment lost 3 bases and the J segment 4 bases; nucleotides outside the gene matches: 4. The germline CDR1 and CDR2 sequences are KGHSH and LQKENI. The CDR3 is CASSPISGGYNEQFF. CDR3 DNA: TGTGCCAGCTCACCTATCAGCGGGGGGTACAATGAGCAGTTCTTC.

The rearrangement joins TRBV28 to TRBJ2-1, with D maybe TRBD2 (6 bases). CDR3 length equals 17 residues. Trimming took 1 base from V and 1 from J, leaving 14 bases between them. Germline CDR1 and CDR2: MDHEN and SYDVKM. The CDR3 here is CASSLSSSGSSYNEQFF. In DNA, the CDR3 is TGTGCCAGCAGTTTATCCTCGAGCGGGTCGTCCTACAATGAGCAGTTCTTC.

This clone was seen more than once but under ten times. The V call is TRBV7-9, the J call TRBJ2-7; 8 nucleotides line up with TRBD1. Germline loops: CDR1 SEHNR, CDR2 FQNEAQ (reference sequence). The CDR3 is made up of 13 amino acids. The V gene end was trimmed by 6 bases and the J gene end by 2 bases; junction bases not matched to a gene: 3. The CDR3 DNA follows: TGTGCCAGCAGACAGGACAGGGCCTACGAGCAGTACTTC. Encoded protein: CASRQDRAYEQYF.

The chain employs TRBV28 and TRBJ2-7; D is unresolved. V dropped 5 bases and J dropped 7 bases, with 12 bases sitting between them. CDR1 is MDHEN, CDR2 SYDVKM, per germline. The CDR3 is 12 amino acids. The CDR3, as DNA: TGTGCCAGCAGTAGCCCTCCTAGAGAGCAGTACTTC. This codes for CASSSPPREQYF.

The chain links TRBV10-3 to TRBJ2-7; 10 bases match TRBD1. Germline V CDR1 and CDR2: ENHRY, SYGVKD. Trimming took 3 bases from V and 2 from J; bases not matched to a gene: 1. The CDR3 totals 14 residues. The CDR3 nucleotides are TGTGCCATCAGTGAAGGACAGGGGGCCTACGAGCAGTACTTC. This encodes CAISEGQGAYEQYF.

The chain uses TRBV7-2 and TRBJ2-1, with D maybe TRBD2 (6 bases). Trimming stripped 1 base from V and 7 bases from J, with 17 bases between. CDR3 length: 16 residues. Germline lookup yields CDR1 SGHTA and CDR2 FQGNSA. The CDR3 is CASSLDGYSGRNEQFF. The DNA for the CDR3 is TGTGCCAGCAGCTTAGATGGCTATTCGGGGAGGAATGAGCAGTTCTTC.

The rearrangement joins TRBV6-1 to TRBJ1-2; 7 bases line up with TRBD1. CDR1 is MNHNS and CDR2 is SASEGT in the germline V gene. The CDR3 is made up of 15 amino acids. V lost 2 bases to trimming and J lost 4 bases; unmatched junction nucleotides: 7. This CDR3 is CASSETGTASYGYTF. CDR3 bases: TGTGCCAGCAGTGAAACCGGGACAGCCTCCTATGGCTACACCTTC.

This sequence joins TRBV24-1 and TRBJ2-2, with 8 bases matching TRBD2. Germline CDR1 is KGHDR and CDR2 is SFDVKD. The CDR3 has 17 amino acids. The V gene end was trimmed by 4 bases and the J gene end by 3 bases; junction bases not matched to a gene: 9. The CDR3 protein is CATSDPSGRPDTGELFF. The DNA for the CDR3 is TGTGCCACCAGTGACCCCAGCGGGAGACCCGACACCGGGGAGCTGTTTTTT.

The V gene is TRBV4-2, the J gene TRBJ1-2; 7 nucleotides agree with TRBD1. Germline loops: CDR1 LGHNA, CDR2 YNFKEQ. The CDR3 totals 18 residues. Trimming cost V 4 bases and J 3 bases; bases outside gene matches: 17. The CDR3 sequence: CASSLQPRQGAGYYGYTF. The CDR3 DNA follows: TGTGCCAGCAGCCTCCAACCCCGACAGGGAGCTGGATACTATGGCTACACCTTC.

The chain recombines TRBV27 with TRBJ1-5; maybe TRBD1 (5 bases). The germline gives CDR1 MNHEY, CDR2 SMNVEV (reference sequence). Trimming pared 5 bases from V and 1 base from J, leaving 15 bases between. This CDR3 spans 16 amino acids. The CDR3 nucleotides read TGTGCCAGCAGTCCCGCCCGAGCAGGGAGCAATCAGCCCCAGCATTTT. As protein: CASSPARAGSNQPQHF.

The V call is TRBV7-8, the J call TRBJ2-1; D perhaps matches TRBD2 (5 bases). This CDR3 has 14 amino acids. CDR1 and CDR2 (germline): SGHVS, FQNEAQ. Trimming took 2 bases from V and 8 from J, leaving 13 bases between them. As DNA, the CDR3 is TGTGCCAGCAGCTTATCCGGCAGCGGCGATGAGCAGTTCTTC. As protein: CASSLSGSGDEQFF.

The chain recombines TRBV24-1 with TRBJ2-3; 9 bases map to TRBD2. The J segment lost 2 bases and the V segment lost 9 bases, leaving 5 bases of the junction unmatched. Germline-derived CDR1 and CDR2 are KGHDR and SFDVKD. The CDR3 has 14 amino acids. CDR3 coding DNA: TGTGCCACCTCAGCGGGAGGATACACAGATACGCAGTATTTT. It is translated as CATSAGGYTDTQYF.

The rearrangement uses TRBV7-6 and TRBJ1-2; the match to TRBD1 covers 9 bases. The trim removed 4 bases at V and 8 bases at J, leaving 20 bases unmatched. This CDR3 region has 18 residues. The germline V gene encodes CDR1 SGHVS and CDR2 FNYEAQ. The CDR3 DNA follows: TGTGCCAGCAGCTCTACCATACCTACAGGGGGCACGGTCAGCGGCTACACCTTC. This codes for CASSSTIPTGGTVSGYTF. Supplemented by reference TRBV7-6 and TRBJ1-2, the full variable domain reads GAGVSQSPRYKVTKRGQDVALRCDPISGHVSLYWYRQALGQGPEFLTYFNYEAQQDKSGLPNDRFSAERPEGSISTLTIQRTEQRDSAMYRCASSSTIPTGGTVSGYTFGSGTRLTVV.